Listed here are 10 T cell receptor beta chains from one sample, sequenced in a study of CD8+ T cells in alopecia areata. Treatment: oral pan-JAK inhibitor, 5-10 mg twice daily. Reverse transcribed after extraction, RNA yielded cDNA as the sequencing template. Assay: immunoSEQ multiplex PCR; the TCRdb copy retains only in-frame clones and omits some. This sample has roughly 98,000 clones, with 60% to 75% found just once. The sample in question was CD8+ T cells sorted from blood, obtained at week 4, from a patient treated with tofacitinib. The receptor source for this set is a human donor with alopecia areata.

This clone has a count of ten or more. The rearrangement uses TRBV7-2 and TRBJ1-1; D call uncertain. Trimming took off 2 bases at V and 1 base at J, with 11 bases between the two ends. There are 15 residues in the CDR3. CDR1 and CDR2 from the germline V gene are SGHTA and FQGNSA. CDR3 region: CASSLSWPRNTEAFF. DNA for the CDR3: TGTGCCAGCAGCTTATCTTGGCCGAGGAACACTGAAGCTTTCTTT.

The rearrangement uses TRBV21-1 and TRBJ2-5; the table's D call, TRBD2, has no DNA check behind it. TRBV21-1 is described as a pseudogene. The CDR3 length is 15 residues. The CDR3 nucleotides read TGTGCCAGCAGCAAGTCTAGCGGTGGAGGAGAGACCCAGTACTTC. Amino acid sequence: CASSKSSGGGETQYF.

The chain links TRBV6-5 to TRBJ2-1; 12 nucleotides agree with TRBD2. The CDR3 contains 15 residues. The germline gives CDR1 MNHEY, CDR2 SVGAGI. V shed 5 bases and J 4 bases; nucleotides not matched to a gene: 3. The CDR3 loop is CASSQLAGGYNEQFF. CDR3 bases: TGTGCCAGCAGTCAACTAGCGGGGGGTTACAATGAGCAGTTCTTC.

This chain links TRBV4-1 with TRBJ2-5; no clear D gene. Looked up from germline, CDR1 is MGHRA and CDR2 is YSYEKL. The CDR3 sequence is 13 residues long. V lost 8 bases and J lost 1, with 11 bases in between. CDR3 nucleotide sequence: TGCGCCAGCGGTCGGCGGATCCAAGAGACCCAGTACTTC. It yields the protein CASGRRIQETQYF.

This clone was seen once. The chain recombines TRBV5-1 with TRBJ2-3, with D possibly TRBD2 on 6 matching bases. Trimming took off 6 bases at V and 0 bases at J, with 14 bases between the two ends. The germline V gene has CDR1 SGHRS and CDR2 YFSETQ. This CDR3 comprises 15 residues. CDR3 sequence: CASTQSGPSTDTQYF. As DNA, the CDR3 is TGCGCCAGCACCCAAAGCGGGCCAAGCACAGATACGCAGTATTTT.

Only a few counts were recorded for this clone. The CDR3 DNA follows: TGCGCCAGCAGCTTGCAAGGGTCTCATGGCTACACCTTC. Amino acid sequence: CASSLQGSHGYTF. The chain uses TRBV5-1 and TRBJ1-2; D gene ambiguous. Trimming cost V 1 base and J 6 bases, with 10 bases left between them. The CDR3 extends over 13 amino acids. CDR1 is SGHRS, CDR2 YFSETQ, per germline.

This clone occurred many times. J is TRBJ1-5 and V is TRBV6-6; tentative D call: TRBD1 (5 bases). The V end lost 4 bases, the J end lost 2 bases, and 12 bases lay between the germline ends. Germline V gene lookup returns CDR1 MNHNY and CDR2 SVGAGI (reference sequence). The CDR3 spans 15 residues. The CDR3 coding sequence is TGTGCCAGCAGTTCGGGGGGGATGGGCAATCAGCCCCAGCATTTT. Translated, it gives CASSSGGMGNQPQHF.

This clone was seen a handful of times. The chain links TRBV30 to TRBJ1-1; D is perhaps TRBD1 (6 bases). Germline lookup yields CDR1 GTSNPN and CDR2 SVGIG (reference sequence). CDR3 length: 11 residues. Trimming stripped 3 bases from V and 11 bases from J, with 13 bases between. Here the CDR3 reads CAWSQGPGAFF. CDR3 nucleotide sequence: TGTGCCTGGAGCCAGGGGCCGGGGGCTTTCTTT.

V and J are TRBV4-1 and TRBJ1-1; D is uncertain. Germline V gene lookup returns CDR1 MGHRA and CDR2 YSYEKL. The CDR3 has 15 residues. V was pared by 5 bases and J by 1 base, with 14 bases between. The CDR3 DNA reads TGCGCCAGCAGCTTTCCAGGACTTGGGAACACTGAAGCTTTCTTT. Amino acid sequence: CASSFPGLGNTEAFF.

The chain has TRBV7-2 and TRBJ2-1; a weak D match, TRBD1 (7 bases). V gave up 5 bases and J gave up 0 bases, with 11 bases separating them. This CDR3 region has 15 residues. CDR1 is SGHTA, CDR2 FQGNSA, per germline. The CDR3 region is CASSPRDSSYNEQFF. As DNA, the CDR3 is TGTGCCAGCAGCCCGCGGGACAGCTCCTACAATGAGCAGTTCTTC. Filled out from reference TRBV7-2 and TRBJ2-1, the complete variable domain reads GAGVSQSPSNKVTEKGKDVELRCDPISGHTALYWYRQSLGQGLEFLIYFQGNSAPDKSGLPSDRFSAERTGGSVSTLTIQRTQQEDSAVYLCASSPRDSSYNEQFFGPGTRLTVL.